The rows below give T cell receptor beta chains drawn from one sample of a study of blood T cells in healthy people across ages. From the 5' RACE reads, TCRdb called clonotypes with MiXCR, one entry per CDR3 protein. The data show approximately 760,000 distinct CDR3 sequences, roughly 25% seen once. These data also formed part of another study, on T cells of mothers and their children.

Material for sequencing was blood. The receptor set was obtained from a boy aged 10-17 years in good health. Both conserved end residues are part of each CDR3. D genes are given only for firm matches. A clone size is listed for some rows: how often the clone was seen (once, few, many), or a class if it is expanded.

size: .
D: .
V: TRBV7-2
J: TRBJ2-1
CDR3: CASSFTGGASYNEQFF
DNA: TGTGCCAGCAGCTTTACGGGGGGCGCTTCCTACAATGAGCAGTTCTTC

size: few
D: TRBD2
V: TRBV6-2/TRBV6-3
J: TRBJ2-3
CDR3: CASRTGLAGGRTDTQYF
DNA: TGTGCCAGCAGGACAGGACTAGCGGGGGGGCGTACAGATACGCAGTATTTT

size: few
D: TRBD1
V: TRBV3-1
J: TRBJ1-1
CDR3: CASSHNPDRGNTEAFF
DNA: TGTGCCAGCAGTCATAACCCGGACAGGGGGAACACTGAAGCTTTCTTT

size: few
D: .
V: TRBV20-1
J: TRBJ1-4
CDR3: CSASDGRAKEYEKLFF
DNA: TGCAGTGCTAGTGACGGCAGGGCCAAGGAGTACGAAAAACTGTTTTTT

size: few
D: .
V: TRBV12-3/TRBV12-4
J: TRBJ2-2
CDR3: CASSPNAGELFF
DNA: TGTGCCAGCAGCCCCAATGCCGGGGAGCTGTTTTTT

size: many
D: .
V: TRBV28
J: TRBJ2-1
CDR3: CASSFPNEQFF
DNA: TGTGCCAGCAGTTTCCCCAATGAGCAGTTCTTC

size: .
D: .
V: TRBV3-1
J: TRBJ2-1
CDR3: CASSQQDGRNEQFF
DNA: TGTGCCAGCAGCCAACAAGACGGGAGAAATGAGCAGTTCTTC

size: .
D: .
V: TRBV7-3
J: TRBJ2-1
CDR3: CASSSQPGNEQFF
DNA: TGTGCCAGCAGCTCCCAGCCCGGAAATGAGCAGTTCTTC

size: few
D: TRBD2
V: TRBV9
J: TRBJ2-5
CDR3: CASSDELAGEGETQYF
DNA: TGTGCCAGCAGCGACGAACTAGCGGGAGAGGGAGAGACCCAGTACTTC

size: .
D: .
V: TRBV11-2
J: TRBJ2-3
CDR3: CASSTADYDTQYF
DNA: TGTGCCAGCAGCACCGCCGACTATGATACGCAGTATTTT

size: .
D: TRBD2
V: TRBV6-1
J: TRBJ2-5
CDR3: CASGRLAVGETQYF
DNA: TGTGCCAGCGGCCGACTAGCCGTGGGGGAGACCCAGTACTTC

size: .
D: TRBD1
V: TRBV2
J: TRBJ2-3
CDR3: CASKGQGRTDTQYF
DNA: TGTGCCAGCAAAGGACAGGGCCGCACAGATACGCAGTATTTT

size: few
D: TRBD2
V: TRBV20-1
J: TRBJ2-7
CDR3: CSAGAVGGSSYEQYF
DNA: TGCAGTGCTGGAGCGGTCGGGGGGTCCTCCTACGAGCAGTACTTC

size: .
D: .
V: TRBV10-1
J: TRBJ1-2
CDR3: CASSESGSWGYTF
DNA: TGCGCCAGCAGTGAGTCGGGCAGTTGGGGCTACACCTTC